This is a list of T cell receptor beta chains from one sample in a study of early T cells in non-severe SARS-CoV-2 infection. MiXCR, applied by TCRdb to the 5' RACE reads, yields one record per CDR3 protein. The sample records 62,000 or so distinct CDR3 sequences, approximately 9.3% being singletons. The sequencing input was whole blood. These receptor sequences come from an adult who was a healthcare worker with PCR-confirmed SARS-CoV-2 infection or an uninfected control (not recorded which). Both conserved end residues are part of each CDR3. The order of the fields is CDR3 protein, CDR3 DNA, D gene, CDR3 length, V gene, J gene, clone size. D genes are given only for firm matches. Rows may omit the clone size; those that give it use once, few, many or a size class.

CDR3 protein: CASSWGLAGEETQYF
CDR3 DNA: TGCGCCAGCAGCTGGGGACTAGCGGGGGAAGAGACCCAGTACTTC
D gene: TRBD2
CDR3 length: 15
V gene: TRBV5-1
J gene: TRBJ2-5
clone size: .

CDR3 protein: CASSRAVGADTQYF
CDR3 DNA: TGCGCCAGCAGTAGGGCGGTGGGAGCAGATACGCAGTATTTT
D gene: .
CDR3 length: 14
V gene: TRBV10-1
J gene: TRBJ2-3
clone size: .

CDR3 protein: CASSLRSTYNEQFF
CDR3 DNA: TGTGCCAGCAGCTTGAGGAGTACGTACAATGAGCAGTTCTTC
D gene: .
CDR3 length: 14
V gene: TRBV7-2
J gene: TRBJ2-1
clone size: .

CDR3 protein: CASSLTGDTNSPLHF
CDR3 DNA: TGTGCCAGCAGCTTGACTGGGGACACTAATTCACCCCTCCACTTT
D gene: .
CDR3 length: 15
V gene: TRBV5-6
J gene: TRBJ1-6
clone size: .

CDR3 protein: CASTSKGGFGQPQHF
CDR3 DNA: TGTGCCAGTACCTCGAAGGGGGGGTTTGGACAGCCCCAGCATTTT
D gene: .
CDR3 length: 15
V gene: TRBV19
J gene: TRBJ1-5
clone size: many

CDR3 protein: CAWSLYPNTEAFF
CDR3 DNA: TGTGCCTGGAGTTTGTATCCGAACACTGAAGCTTTCTTT
D gene: .
CDR3 length: 13
V gene: TRBV30
J gene: TRBJ1-1
clone size: many

CDR3 protein: CASSQLGQVTMYGYTF
CDR3 DNA: TGTGCCAGCAGCCAACTAGGACAGGTGACCATGTATGGCTACACCTTC
D gene: TRBD1
CDR3 length: 16
V gene: TRBV14
J gene: TRBJ1-2
clone size: few

CDR3 protein: CASSLGTGSSTGELFF
CDR3 DNA: TGTGCCAGCAGCTTGGGGACAGGGTCGTCGACCGGGGAGCTGTTTTTT
D gene: TRBD1
CDR3 length: 16
V gene: TRBV7-6
J gene: TRBJ2-2
clone size: few

CDR3 protein: CSVATPGRAGGPYNEQFF
CDR3 DNA: TGCAGCGTTGCAACCCCGGGGAGGGCGGGGGGCCCTTACAATGAGCAGTTCTTC
D gene: TRBD2
CDR3 length: 18
V gene: TRBV29-1
J gene: TRBJ2-1
clone size: many

CDR3 protein: CASRLAGGTDTQYF
CDR3 DNA: TGTGCCAGCAGGCTAGCGGGGGGCACAGATACGCAGTATTTT
D gene: TRBD2
CDR3 length: 14
V gene: TRBV2
J gene: TRBJ2-3
clone size: .

CDR3 protein: CAWSGQMNSPLHF
CDR3 DNA: TGTGCCTGGAGTGGACAGATGAATTCACCCCTCCACTTT
D gene: .
CDR3 length: 13
V gene: TRBV30
J gene: TRBJ1-6
clone size: few

CDR3 protein: CASSARQGGGANYGYTF
CDR3 DNA: TGTGCCAGCAGTGCGAGACAGGGAGGGGGAGCTAACTATGGCTACACCTTC
D gene: TRBD1
CDR3 length: 17
V gene: TRBV6-1
J gene: TRBJ1-2
clone size: few

CDR3 protein: CASSRGGLAFF
CDR3 DNA: TGTGCCAGCAGCCGAGGGGGCCTGGCTTTCTTT
D gene: TRBD1
CDR3 length: 11
V gene: TRBV7-9
J gene: TRBJ1-1
clone size: few

CDR3 protein: CASSSQKNTEAFF
CDR3 DNA: TGTGCCAGCAGTAGTCAGAAGAACACTGAAGCTTTCTTT
D gene: .
CDR3 length: 13
V gene: TRBV6-1
J gene: TRBJ1-1
clone size: few

CDR3 protein: CSARGGPTEAFF
CDR3 DNA: TGCAGTGCTAGGGGGGGTCCGACTGAAGCTTTCTTT
D gene: .
CDR3 length: 12
V gene: TRBV20-1
J gene: TRBJ1-1
clone size: .

CDR3 protein: CSALRENTEAFF
CDR3 DNA: TGCAGTGCTTTGCGGGAGAACACTGAAGCTTTCTTT
D gene: .
CDR3 length: 12
V gene: TRBV20-1
J gene: TRBJ1-1
clone size: few

CDR3 protein: CASSYESLAHEQFF
CDR3 DNA: TGTGCCAGCAGTTACGAAAGCCTAGCCCATGAGCAGTTCTTC
D gene: .
CDR3 length: 14
V gene: TRBV6-6
J gene: TRBJ2-1
clone size: few

CDR3 protein: CASRDDRIPNEKLFF
CDR3 DNA: TGTGCCAGCAGAGACGACAGGATACCTAATGAAAAACTGTTTTTT
D gene: .
CDR3 length: 15
V gene: TRBV2
J gene: TRBJ1-4
clone size: .

CDR3 protein: CASSEQGQGYTGELFF
CDR3 DNA: TGTGCCAGCAGTGAACAGGGACAGGGCTACACCGGGGAGCTGTTTTTT
D gene: TRBD1
CDR3 length: 16
V gene: TRBV2
J gene: TRBJ2-2
clone size: .

CDR3 protein: CASSLEVGGHTDTQYF
CDR3 DNA: TGCGCCAGCAGCTTGGAGGTCGGAGGGCACACAGATACGCAGTATTTT
D gene: .
CDR3 length: 16
V gene: TRBV5-1
J gene: TRBJ2-3
clone size: .

CDR3 protein: CASTRTGGETQYF
CDR3 DNA: TGTGCCAGTACCCGGACAGGAGGAGAGACCCAGTACTTC
D gene: TRBD1
CDR3 length: 13
V gene: TRBV19
J gene: TRBJ2-5
clone size: .

CDR3 protein: CASSEWYEQFF
CDR3 DNA: TGTGCCAGCAGTGAATGGTATGAGCAGTTCTTC
D gene: .
CDR3 length: 11
V gene: TRBV6-1
J gene: TRBJ2-1
clone size: many

CDR3 protein: CASSRNPGQGRSDTQYF
CDR3 DNA: TGTGCCAGCAGCCGAAATCCCGGACAGGGACGGTCAGATACGCAGTATTTT
D gene: TRBD1
CDR3 length: 17
V gene: TRBV28
J gene: TRBJ2-3
clone size: few

CDR3 protein: CASSPSRGNEQFF
CDR3 DNA: TGTGCCAGCAGTCCATCCAGGGGGAATGAGCAGTTCTTC
D gene: TRBD1
CDR3 length: 13
V gene: TRBV6-6
J gene: TRBJ2-1
clone size: .

CDR3 protein: CASSKRTGPGDTQYF
CDR3 DNA: TGCGCCAGCAGCAAAAGGACAGGACCGGGGGATACGCAGTATTTT
D gene: TRBD1
CDR3 length: 15
V gene: TRBV5-1
J gene: TRBJ2-3
clone size: .

CDR3 protein: CATRAAGQGDTQYF
CDR3 DNA: TGCGCCACCCGGGCTGCGGGGCAGGGGGATACGCAGTATTTT
D gene: .
CDR3 length: 14
V gene: TRBV10-1
J gene: TRBJ2-3
clone size: .

CDR3 protein: CASSLKDRAENSPLHF
CDR3 DNA: TGTGCCAGCAGCTTAAAGGACAGGGCGGAGAATTCACCCCTCCACTTT
D gene: TRBD1
CDR3 length: 16
V gene: TRBV7-6
J gene: TRBJ1-6
clone size: few

CDR3 protein: CASSESQAGGFDEQFF
CDR3 DNA: TGCGCCAGCAGTGAGTCGCAAGCGGGGGGGTTCGATGAGCAGTTCTTC
D gene: TRBD2
CDR3 length: 16
V gene: TRBV10-1
J gene: TRBJ2-1
clone size: .

CDR3 protein: CASSYPYRGFAEQFF
CDR3 DNA: TGTGCCAGCAGTTATCCCTACCGGGGTTTCGCTGAGCAGTTCTTC
D gene: .
CDR3 length: 15
V gene: TRBV6-2/TRBV6-3
J gene: TRBJ2-1
clone size: few

CDR3 protein: CAWSVRGFNQPQHF
CDR3 DNA: TGTGCCTGGAGTGTACGAGGGTTCAATCAGCCCCAGCATTTT
D gene: .
CDR3 length: 14
V gene: TRBV30
J gene: TRBJ1-5
clone size: few

CDR3 protein: CASSPRAGQNTEAFF
CDR3 DNA: TGTGCCAGCAGCCCTCGGGCGGGACAGAACACTGAAGCTTTCTTT
D gene: .
CDR3 length: 15
V gene: TRBV9
J gene: TRBJ1-1
clone size: many

CDR3 protein: CSVVRPGDTGELFF
CDR3 DNA: TGCAGCGTTGTTCGGCCAGGGGACACCGGGGAGCTGTTTTTT
D gene: .
CDR3 length: 14
V gene: TRBV29-1
J gene: TRBJ2-2
clone size: many

CDR3 protein: CASITAGGYNEQFF
CDR3 DNA: TGTGCCAGCATCACAGCGGGGGGGTACAATGAGCAGTTCTTC
D gene: TRBD2
CDR3 length: 14
V gene: TRBV12-3/TRBV12-4
J gene: TRBJ2-1
clone size: .

CDR3 protein: CAISSRGTPQETQYF
CDR3 DNA: TGTGCCATCTCCTCTAGGGGTACGCCTCAAGAGACCCAGTACTTC
D gene: .
CDR3 length: 15
V gene: TRBV10-3
J gene: TRBJ2-5
clone size: .

CDR3 protein: CASSSGQSNQPQHF
CDR3 DNA: TGTGCCAGCAGCTCGGGACAGAGCAATCAGCCCCAGCATTTT
D gene: TRBD1
CDR3 length: 14
V gene: TRBV5-6
J gene: TRBJ1-5
clone size: .

CDR3 protein: CASSLEGVSGELFF
CDR3 DNA: TGTGCCAGCAGCTTAGAGGGGGTTTCCGGGGAGCTGTTTTTT
D gene: .
CDR3 length: 14
V gene: TRBV7-9
J gene: TRBJ2-2
clone size: few

CDR3 protein: CASSPQTGGGGETQYF
CDR3 DNA: TGTGCCAGCAGCCCACAAACGGGGGGCGGCGGGGAGACCCAGTACTTC
D gene: .
CDR3 length: 16
V gene: TRBV7-2
J gene: TRBJ2-5
clone size: .

CDR3 protein: CASAGPKDTQYF
CDR3 DNA: TGCGCCAGCGCCGGGCCAAAAGATACGCAGTATTTT
D gene: .
CDR3 length: 12
V gene: TRBV5-1
J gene: TRBJ2-3
clone size: few

CDR3 protein: CASSRDAATGELFF
CDR3 DNA: TGTGCCAGCAGTCGCGACGCTGCTACCGGGGAGCTGTTTTTT
D gene: .
CDR3 length: 14
V gene: TRBV3-1
J gene: TRBJ2-2
clone size: many

CDR3 protein: CASSQRDREASPLHF
CDR3 DNA: TGTGCCAGCAGCCAACGGGACAGGGAGGCTTCACCCCTCCACTTT
D gene: TRBD1
CDR3 length: 15
V gene: TRBV4-2
J gene: TRBJ1-6
clone size: few

CDR3 protein: CASSPGQPIQVNEQFF
CDR3 DNA: TGTGCCAGCAGTCCGGGACAGCCAATCCAAGTCAATGAGCAGTTCTTC
D gene: TRBD1
CDR3 length: 16
V gene: TRBV12-3/TRBV12-4
J gene: TRBJ2-1
clone size: .

CDR3 protein: CASSGGDSPLHF
CDR3 DNA: TGCGCCAGCAGTGGGGGGGATTCACCCCTCCACTTT
D gene: .
CDR3 length: 12
V gene: TRBV10-1
J gene: TRBJ1-6
clone size: few

CDR3 protein: CASSLGQQNTEAFF
CDR3 DNA: TGCGCCAGCAGCTTGGGACAGCAGAACACTGAAGCTTTCTTT
D gene: .
CDR3 length: 14
V gene: TRBV5-1
J gene: TRBJ1-1
clone size: many

CDR3 protein: CASSTEAYNEQFF
CDR3 DNA: TGCGCCAGCAGCACCGAAGCCTACAATGAGCAGTTCTTC
D gene: .
CDR3 length: 13
V gene: TRBV5-1
J gene: TRBJ2-1
clone size: few

CDR3 protein: CASTPGYSNQPQHF
CDR3 DNA: TGTGCCAGCACCCCCGGGTATAGCAATCAGCCCCAGCATTTT
D gene: .
CDR3 length: 14
V gene: TRBV6-1
J gene: TRBJ1-5
clone size: many

CDR3 protein: CASSSLSFGYTF
CDR3 DNA: TGTGCCAGCAGTTCCCTCTCTTTTGGCTACACCTTC
D gene: .
CDR3 length: 12
V gene: TRBV12-3/TRBV12-4
J gene: TRBJ1-2
clone size: few

CDR3 protein: CASSETVNYGYTF
CDR3 DNA: TGTGCCAGCAGTGAGACGGTAAACTATGGCTACACCTTC
D gene: .
CDR3 length: 13
V gene: TRBV12-3/TRBV12-4
J gene: TRBJ1-2
clone size: many

CDR3 protein: CASSPSRGPYNEQFF
CDR3 DNA: TGTGCCAGCAGCCCGTCCAGGGGGCCCTACAATGAGCAGTTCTTC
D gene: TRBD1
CDR3 length: 15
V gene: TRBV7-2
J gene: TRBJ2-1
clone size: .

CDR3 protein: CASSAEYRGHNEKLFF
CDR3 DNA: TGTGCCAGCAGTGCGGAATACAGGGGGCATAATGAAAAACTGTTTTTT
D gene: TRBD1
CDR3 length: 16
V gene: TRBV6-1
J gene: TRBJ1-4
clone size: .

CDR3 protein: CASSSLLQGSTEAFF
CDR3 DNA: TGTGCCAGCAGTTCGCTACTACAGGGGAGCACTGAAGCTTTCTTT
D gene: TRBD1
CDR3 length: 15
V gene: TRBV12-3/TRBV12-4
J gene: TRBJ1-1
clone size: .

CDR3 protein: CASSQLSYGYTF
CDR3 DNA: TGTGCCAGCAGCCAGTTGTCCTATGGCTACACCTTC
D gene: .
CDR3 length: 12
V gene: TRBV14
J gene: TRBJ1-2
clone size: .

CDR3 protein: CASSLGAGSTDTQYF
CDR3 DNA: TGCGCCAGCAGCTTGGGAGCGGGGAGCACAGATACGCAGTATTTT
D gene: TRBD2
CDR3 length: 15
V gene: TRBV5-1
J gene: TRBJ2-3
clone size: .

CDR3 protein: CAWDGSFSGANVLTF
CDR3 DNA: TGTGCCTGGGATGGATCCTTCTCTGGGGCCAACGTCCTGACTTTC
D gene: .
CDR3 length: 15
V gene: TRBV30
J gene: TRBJ2-6
clone size: few

CDR3 protein: CASSLQWGANTGELFF
CDR3 DNA: TGTGCCAGCAGCCTCCAGTGGGGAGCGAACACCGGGGAGCTGTTTTTT
D gene: .
CDR3 length: 16
V gene: TRBV7-2
J gene: TRBJ2-2
clone size: .

CDR3 protein: CASSPAPTGNDGYTF
CDR3 DNA: TGTGCCAGCAGCCCAGCCCCGACAGGGAACGATGGCTACACCTTC
D gene: TRBD1
CDR3 length: 15
V gene: TRBV5-5
J gene: TRBJ1-2
clone size: .

CDR3 protein: CASSYSRQPVAGPLHF
CDR3 DNA: TGTGCCAGCAGTTACAGCAGACAGCCGGTGGCAGGACCCCTCCACTTT
D gene: .
CDR3 length: 16
V gene: TRBV6-2/TRBV6-3
J gene: TRBJ1-6
clone size: few

CDR3 protein: CASSPGTGASDTQYF
CDR3 DNA: TGTGCCAGCAGTCCCGGGACAGGGGCTAGTGATACGCAGTATTTT
D gene: TRBD1
CDR3 length: 15
V gene: TRBV7-3
J gene: TRBJ2-3
clone size: many

CDR3 protein: CSAGSSGGALETQYF
CDR3 DNA: TGCAGTGCTGGGTCTAGCGGGGGGGCCTTGGAGACCCAGTACTTC
D gene: TRBD2
CDR3 length: 15
V gene: TRBV20-1
J gene: TRBJ2-5
clone size: few

CDR3 protein: CASSQADRGEAFF
CDR3 DNA: TGTGCCAGCAGCCAAGCAGACAGGGGAGAAGCTTTCTTT
D gene: TRBD1
CDR3 length: 13
V gene: TRBV3-1
J gene: TRBJ1-1
clone size: few